These 26 T cell receptor beta chains were sequenced from one sample in a study of T-cell reconstitution after alpha-beta-depleted transplantation in children. Unique molecular identifiers were built into the TCRbeta library. A single record per CDR3 protein comes from TCRdb applying MiXCR to the PCR reads. The data hold fewer than 700,000 distinct CDR3 sequences, with roughly 24% observed a single time. The sequencing here drew on PBMCs, mostly from graft donor cells, taken 360 days after TCRalphabeta/CD19-depleted stem cell transplant. The receptors were gathered from a boy younger than two who had a stem cell transplant for acute myeloid leukemia, so the T cells may come from the graft donor.

This clonotype has a handful of counts. This chain uses TRBV29-1 with TRBJ2-3, with D maybe TRBD2 (6 bases). The ends were cut back, 4 bases at V and 2 bases at J, with 13 bases in the middle. The CDR3 has 14 amino acids. Germline values: CDR1 SQVTM, CDR2 ANQGSEA. The DNA for the CDR3 is TGCAGCGTTGCTGCCGGGACTTCCACAGATACGCAGTATTTT. Its translation: CSVAAGTSTDTQYF.

CDR3 protein: CASSVVTSGVSEQFF. DNA of the CDR3: TGTGCCAGCAGCGTAGTCACTAGCGGGGTTAGTGAGCAGTTCTTC. The chain employs TRBV9 and TRBJ2-1; 10 positions agree with TRBD2. V gave up 0 bases and J gave up 9 bases; unmatched junction bases: 6. Germline loops: CDR1 SGDLS, CDR2 YYNGEE. This CDR3 region has 15 residues. Supplemented by reference TRBV9 and TRBJ2-1, the full variable domain reads DSGVTQTPKHLITATGQRVTLRCSPRSGDLSVYWYQQSLDQGLQFLIQYYNGEERAKGNILERFSAQQFPDLHSELNLSSLELGDSALYFCASSVVTSGVSEQFFGPGTRLTVL.

This clonotype was detected ten times or more. The chain links TRBV7-9 to TRBJ2-3, with D possibly being TRBD1 or TRBD2 (5 bases each). Trimming pared 8 bases from V and 0 bases from J, leaving 6 bases between. This CDR3 region has 12 residues. Germline V lookup: CDR1 SEHNR, CDR2 FQNEAQ (reference sequence). CDR3 residues: CASEGSTDTQYF. DNA for the CDR3: TGTGCCAGCGAGGGGAGCACAGATACGCAGTATTTT.

The chain is built from TRBV19 and TRBJ2-1; 9 bases are a match to TRBD2. Germline V CDR1 and CDR2: LNHDA, SQIVND (reference sequence). Trimming at V came to 5 bases and at J to 3 bases, leaving 5 bases not matched to a gene. This CDR3 contains 15 residues. The CDR3 is CASSQVAGDYNEQFF. The CDR3 DNA sequence: TGTGCCAGTAGTCAAGTAGCGGGAGACTACAATGAGCAGTTCTTC.

The chain joins TRBV14 to TRBJ2-1; D possibly corresponds to TRBD2 (6 bases). Germline assignment: CDR1 SGHDN and CDR2 FVKESK. The V and J ends lost 0 bases and 4 bases respectively, with 16 bases between them. This CDR3 has 17 residues. CDR3 amino acids: CASSQETRGRSYNEQFF. The CDR3 DNA follows: TGTGCCAGCAGCCAAGAAACGCGGGGAAGGAGTTACAATGAGCAGTTCTTC.

This clonotype was detected a few times. The CDR3 sequence: CSARQPTGAFTYEQYF. CDR3 bases: TGCAGTGCTAGACAACCGACAGGGGCCTTTACCTACGAGCAGTACTTC. V is TRBV20-1 and J is TRBJ2-7; 8 bases line up with TRBD1. Germline V gene lookup returns CDR1 DFQATT and CDR2 SNEGSKA (reference sequence). The CDR3 extends over 16 amino acids. The V and J ends lost 2 bases and 2 bases, in that order; junction bases with no gene match: 11.

The gene calls are TRBV20-1 and TRBJ2-7; 8 bases line up with TRBD2. This CDR3 has 14 amino acids. Looked up from germline, CDR1 is DFQATT and CDR2 is SNEGSKA (reference sequence). Trimming removed 3 bases from V and 0 bases from J; junction bases left unmatched: 4. CDR3: CSASRRGASYEQYV. In DNA form, the CDR3 reads TGCAGTGCTAGTCGGCGGGGGGCCTCCTACGAGCAGTACGTC.

In its sample, this clonotype was seen a few times. V gene TRBV10-3 combines with J gene TRBJ1-1, with 7 bases aligning to TRBD1. Per germline, CDR1 ENHRY and CDR2 SYGVKD. The CDR3 totals 13 residues. The trim removed 6 bases at V and 4 bases at J, leaving 5 bases unmatched. CDR3 loop: CAISEGAGTEAFF. The CDR3 DNA reads TGTGCCATCAGCGAGGGGGCGGGCACTGAAGCTTTCTTT.

This clonotype has just a few counts. The chain joins TRBV28 to TRBJ2-5; no reliable D call. This CDR3 has 14 residues. The germline gives CDR1 MDHEN, CDR2 SYDVKM. Trimming left V 1 base short and J 2 bases short, with 8 bases between. The CDR3 bases are TGTGCCAGCAGTTTATTAATGGCTCAAGAGACCCAGTACTTC. Amino acid sequence: CASSLLMAQETQYF.

This sequence joins TRBV20-1 and TRBJ2-1; 12 bases are a match to TRBD2. The junction had 12 bases not matched to a gene; V was cut back by 3 bases and J by 9 bases. The CDR3 length is 16 residues. Per the germline V gene, CDR1 is DFQATT and CDR2 is SNEGSKA (reference sequence). Written as DNA, the CDR3 is TGCAGTGCTAGGAGTCTAGCGGGGGGGCGACTGGGTGAGCAGTTCTTC. The encoded protein is CSARSLAGGRLGEQFF.

This clonotype showed up just a few times. The chain recombines TRBV20-1 with TRBJ1-5; D not certain. Germline V gene data show CDR1 as DFQATT and CDR2 as SNEGSKA (reference sequence). This CDR3 spans 12 amino acids. The germline V and J ends were trimmed by 3 bases and 7 bases, with 10 bases remaining between them. The CDR3 DNA sequence: TGCAGTGCTAGGAAAAGGCAGCAGCCCCAGCATTTT. It is translated as CSARKRQQPQHF.

This clonotype was found a few times. The CDR3 DNA reads as TGTGCCAGCAGTACGACGACAGGAACCCCCACTGAAGCTTTCTTT. This encodes CASSTTTGTPTEAFF. The rearrangement links TRBV6-2 or TRBV6-3 to TRBJ1-1, with D tentatively TRBD1 (6 bases). V was pared by 5 bases and J by 4 bases, with 17 bases between. CDR3 length: 15 amino acids. Germline V lookup: CDR1 MNHEY, CDR2 SVGEGT.

The rearrangement joins TRBV6-5 to TRBJ2-1; D possibly uses TRBD1 or TRBD2 (5 bases each). This CDR3 comprises 15 residues. V shed 2 bases and J shed 1 base, with 9 bases lying between them. Germline V gene data show CDR1 as MNHEY and CDR2 as SVGAGI. The CDR3 bases are TGTGCCAGCAGTTACGGAGAGGGGTCCTACAATGAGCAGTTCTTC. This encodes CASSYGEGSYNEQFF.

The rearrangement uses TRBV25-1 and TRBJ1-2; D gene uncertain. CDR1 is MGHDK, CDR2 SYGVNS, per germline. The CDR3 consists of 16 residues. V lost 3 bases, J lost 0 bases, and 14 bases lay in between. Here the CDR3 DNA reads TGTGCCAGCAGTGAGTGGACGGGCGGAGCTAACTATGGCTACACCTTC. Translated, it gives CASSEWTGGANYGYTF.

This clonotype was recorded many times. The CDR3 region is CASSSPGLAGYEQYV. The CDR3, as DNA: TGTGCCAGCAGTTCCCCGGGACTAGCCGGCTACGAGCAGTACGTC. The chain links TRBV28 to TRBJ2-7; 9 nucleotides match TRBD2. V was pared by 4 bases and J by 3 bases, with 7 bases of the junction left unmatched. Germline loops: CDR1 MDHEN, CDR2 SYDVKM. The CDR3 extends over 15 amino acids.

This clonotype was counted once. The chain joins TRBV28 to TRBJ2-7; 9 positions agree with TRBD1. With V trimmed by 2 bases and J by 5 bases, 7 bases remained unmatched. Germline CDR1 and CDR2: MDHEN and SYDVKM. The CDR3 covers 15 residues. In DNA form, the CDR3 reads TGTGCCAGCAGTTTACAGGACAGGGGTCCCAACGAGCAGTACGTC. This encodes CASSLQDRGPNEQYV.

This clonotype was found a few times. The chain couples TRBV19 to TRBJ1-2; D call uncertain. Germline lookup yields CDR1 LNHDA and CDR2 SQIVND (reference sequence). The CDR3 totals 16 residues. V dropped 0 bases and J dropped 3 bases, with 14 bases sitting between them. The CDR3 bases are TGTGCCAGTAGTATAGACTGGGCGAACCTCGACTATGGCTACACCTTC. This translates into CASSIDWANLDYGYTF.

This clonotype has at least ten counts. The genes are TRBV20-1 and TRBJ2-3, with 7 bases matching TRBD1. The CDR3 is made up of 15 amino acids. V lost 6 bases, J lost 5 bases, and 14 bases stayed unmatched. From germline, CDR1 is DFQATT and CDR2 SNEGSKA (reference sequence). The CDR3 here is CSAYRTGTALDTQYF. In DNA form, the CDR3 reads TGCAGTGCCTACCGTACCGGGACAGCGCTAGATACGCAGTATTTT.

V and J are TRBV28 and TRBJ1-2; the D gene is possibly TRBD1 (6 bases). CDR3 length: 14 amino acids. Trimming removed 3 bases from V and 5 bases from J, with 13 bases in between. CDR1 is MDHEN and CDR2 is SYDVKM in the germline V gene. The CDR3 loop reads CASSFRVGGYGYTF. The CDR3, as DNA: TGTGCCAGCAGTTTTAGGGTAGGGGGATATGGCTACACCTTC.

The chain recombines TRBV5-8 with TRBJ2-7; D call uncertain. Between the trimmed V and J ends, which lost 0 bases and 6 bases, there was a span of 10 bases. The CDR3 has 13 residues. The V gene's germline CDR1 is SGHTS and CDR2 YDEGEE. The CDR3 reads CASSLEALSEQYF. In DNA, the CDR3 is TGTGCCAGCAGCTTGGAGGCCTTAAGCGAGCAGTACTTC.

This clonotype was observed a few times. The gene calls are TRBV6-5 and TRBJ1-2; D is unresolved. Trimming removed 9 bases from V and 8 bases from J, with 13 bases in between. The germline CDR1 and CDR2 sequences are MNHEY and SVGAGI. CDR3 length: 11 residues. The CDR3 protein is CASTRGNGYTF. Here the CDR3 DNA reads TGTGCCAGTACGCGGGGTAACGGCTACACCTTC.

The chain recombines TRBV2 with TRBJ2-6; TRBD1 aligns across 11 bases. CDR1 SNHLY and CDR2 FYNNEI come from the germline V gene. Trimming at V came to 11 bases and at J to 1 base, leaving 10 bases not matched to a gene. The CDR3 contains 17 residues. This CDR3 reads CAVTNRDRGSGANVLTF. For the CDR3, the DNA is TGTGCCGTAACGAACCGGGACAGGGGGTCTGGGGCCAACGTCCTGACTTTC.

The chain couples TRBV15 to TRBJ2-1; D might be TRBD1 or TRBD2, each matching 6 bases. The V end lost 5 bases, the J end lost 5 bases, and 16 bases lay between the germline ends. The germline CDR1 and CDR2 sequences are LNHNV and YYDKDF (reference sequence). The CDR3 contains 15 residues. CDR3 sequence reads: CATSGGRAPNNEQFF. The CDR3 DNA sequence: TGTGCCACCAGCGGGGGGCGAGCCCCTAACAATGAGCAGTTCTTC. Supplemented by reference TRBV15 and TRBJ2-1, the full variable domain reads DAMVIQNPRYQVTQFGKPVTLSCSQTLNHNVMYWYQQKSSQAPKLLFHYYDKDFNNEADTPDNFQSRRPNTSFCFLDIRSPGLGDTAMYLCATSGGRAPNNEQFFGPGTRLTVL.

This clonotype has at least ten counts. CDR3 sequence: CASSFRAGTFSTDTQYF. The CDR3 DNA sequence: TGTGCCAGCAGTTTCAGGGCGGGAACCTTTAGCACAGATACGCAGTATTTT. The chain couples TRBV12-3 or TRBV12-4 to TRBJ2-3; a possible D gene is TRBD2 (6 bases). This CDR3 is 17 amino acids long. The germline V and J ends were trimmed by 3 bases and 0 bases, with 16 bases remaining between them.

The rearrangement links TRBV19 to TRBJ2-2; TRBD1 matches at 7 bases. The V segment lost 6 bases and the J segment 4 bases; nucleotides outside the gene matches: 8. This CDR3 is built from 15 residues. Germline loops: CDR1 LNHDA, CDR2 SQIVND (reference sequence). In nucleotides, the CDR3 is TGTGCCAGTAGAAATCGAGACAGGGCCACCGGGGAGCTGTTTTTT. Amino acid sequence: CASRNRDRATGELFF.

This clonotype was seen a handful of times. The genes are TRBV25-1 and TRBJ2-5; no firm D call. There are 14 residues in the CDR3. Germline-derived CDR1 and CDR2 are MGHDK and SYGVNS. Trimming pared 6 bases from V and 1 base from J, leaving 12 bases between. CDR3 residues: CASSDPRSQETQYF. DNA for the CDR3: TGTGCCAGCAGCGACCCGCGTAGCCAAGAGACCCAGTACTTC.